A single sample gave rise to the 31 T cell receptor beta chains below, sequenced in a study of CD8 T cells in ankylosing spondylitis. TCRdb recomputed calls from the 5' RACE reads with MiXCR, one row per CDR3 protein. The repertoire has some 130,000 distinct CDR3 sequences, roughly an eighth of them found once; the top ten carry just under 3%. The sequenced sample consisted of blood, either unsorted or a sorted T cell fraction (not recorded which). These TCRs come from a female donor with ankylosing spondylitis or in good health (not recorded which).

At least ten counts were recorded for this clonotype. The chain employs TRBV6-1 and TRBJ1-2, with TRBD1 as a possible D gene (5 bases). Trimming removed 6 bases from V and 4 bases from J, with 15 bases in between. The CDR3 is made up of 14 amino acids. CDR1 and CDR2 (germline): MNHNS, SASEGT. The CDR3 DNA sequence: TGTGCCAGCAGCCCACTAGCCCAGGGCTATGGCTACACCTTC. The encoded protein is CASSPLAQGYGYTF.

The chain uses TRBV20-1 and TRBJ1-5; a possible D gene is TRBD1 (6 bases). This CDR3 comprises 13 residues. Trimming left V 6 bases short and J 5 bases short, with 14 bases between. The germline V gene has CDR1 DFQATT and CDR2 SNEGSKA (reference sequence). In DNA, the CDR3 is TGCAGTGCCGGGGGTGGGGGCGATCAGCCCCAGCATTTT. This gives the protein CSAGGGGDQPQHF.

The V call is TRBV7-2, the J call TRBJ2-3; 8 bases match TRBD2. The ends lost 5 bases at V and 8 bases at J; junction bases unmatched: 9. This CDR3 spans 14 amino acids. Germline V lookup: CDR1 SGHTA, CDR2 FQGNSA. Written as DNA, the CDR3 is TGTGCCAGCAGCCCTCCGGGACTAGTCCCTACGCAGTATTTT. It translates to CASSPPGLVPTQYF. Complete variable domain (other parts from reference TRBV7-2 and TRBJ2-3): GAGVSQSPSNKVTEKGKDVELRCDPISGHTALYWYRQSLGQGLEFLIYFQGNSAPDKSGLPSDRFSAERTGGSVSTLTIQRTQQEDSAVYLCASSPPGLVPTQYFGPGTRLTVL.

This clonotype appeared once. The V gene is TRBV5-1, the J gene TRBJ1-1; D is uncertain. This CDR3 is 14 amino acids long. Per germline, CDR1 SGHRS and CDR2 YFSETQ. Trimming pared 4 bases from V and 0 bases from J, leaving 10 bases between. The CDR3 DNA sequence: TGCGCCAGCAGCGGGAGGGTAATGAACACTGAAGCTTTCTTT. This encodes CASSGRVMNTEAFF. The whole variable domain, remainder taken from reference TRBV5-1 and TRBJ1-1, is KAGVTQTPRYLIKTRGQQVTLSCSPISGHRSVSWYQQTPGQGLQFLFEYFSETQRNKGNFPGRFSGRQFSNSRSEMNVSTLELGDSALYLCASSGRVMNTEAFFGQGTRLTVV.

This clonotype was counted many times. This chain links TRBV9 with TRBJ1-1, with TRBD1 as a possible D gene (6 bases). Germline V lookup: CDR1 SGDLS, CDR2 YYNGEE. The CDR3 is 13 residues long. V lost 0 bases and J 6 bases, leaving 9 bases between the germline ends. The CDR3 sequence: CASSVGAGAEAFF. The CDR3 DNA reads as TGTGCCAGCAGCGTAGGGGCAGGGGCTGAAGCTTTCTTT. The whole variable domain, filled in from reference TRBV9 and TRBJ1-1, reads DSGVTQTPKHLITATGQRVTLRCSPRSGDLSVYWYQQSLDQGLQFLIQYYNGEERAKGNILERFSAQQFPDLHSELNLSSLELGDSALYFCASSVGAGAEAFFGQGTRLTVV.

This clonotype was picked up a small number of times. The chain employs TRBV5-1 and TRBJ1-6; 7 nucleotides line up with TRBD1. The V segment lost 1 base and the J segment 8 bases; nucleotides outside the gene matches: 6. Germline V gene data show CDR1 as SGHRS and CDR2 as YFSETQ. The CDR3 is 15 amino acids. In DNA form, the CDR3 reads TGCGCCAGCAGCTTGTGGGGACAGAGAGATTCACCCCTCCACTTT. Amino acids: CASSLWGQRDSPLHF. The entire variable domain, with the rest obtained from reference TRBV5-1 and TRBJ1-6, is as follows: KAGVTQTPRYLIKTRGQQVTLSCSPISGHRSVSWYQQTPGQGLQFLFEYFSETQRNKGNFPGRFSGRQFSNSRSEMNVSTLELGDSALYLCASSLWGQRDSPLHFGNGTRLTVT.

This clonotype was seen many times. V is TRBV20-1 and J is TRBJ2-5; D is uncertain. Trimming removed 5 bases from V and 1 base from J, with 8 bases in between. The germline CDR1 and CDR2 sequences are DFQATT and SNEGSKA (reference sequence). The CDR3 covers 12 residues. CDR3 region: CSAGPAQETQYF. CDR3 DNA: TGCAGTGCTGGTCCAGCCCAAGAGACCCAGTACTTC.

This clonotype was picked up a small number of times. The genes are TRBV19 and TRBJ1-1; D unclear. V was pared by 6 bases and J by 2 bases, with 10 bases between. This CDR3 is built from 13 residues. CDR1 and CDR2 from the germline V gene are LNHDA and SQIVND (reference sequence). The CDR3 sequence: CASRRQINTEAFF. CDR3 bases: TGTGCCAGTAGGCGGCAGATCAACACTGAAGCTTTCTTT.

In its sample, this clonotype was seen many times. The V and J genes are TRBV5-1 and TRBJ2-1, with D hard to call. This CDR3 has 16 amino acids. Looked up from germline, CDR1 is SGHRS and CDR2 is YFSETQ. V dropped 0 bases and J dropped 3 bases, with 13 bases sitting between them. The CDR3 DNA follows: TGCGCCAGCAGCTTGGTTCCCTCAATGTTCTACAATGAGCAGTTCTTC. Translating it yields CASSLVPSMFYNEQFF.

A word on this clonotype: This may come from a read error, since a much larger clone is one base off. The gene calls are TRBV12-3 or TRBV12-4 and TRBJ2-1, with 14 bases identical to TRBD2. The CDR3 runs 18 residues. The CDR3 DNA is TGTGCCAGCAGTTTATCCCTGGGACTAGCGGGAGCCTACAATGGGCAGTTCTTC. Translation: CASSLSLGLAGAYNGQFF.

This clonotype was counted only a few times. The chain links TRBV20-1 to TRBJ2-1; no definite D call. This CDR3 is 13 amino acids long. The V gene lost 0 bases and the J gene lost 7 bases, with 10 bases spanning the gap. Germline V CDR1 and CDR2: DFQATT, SNEGSKA (reference sequence). The CDR3 region has the DNA TGCAGTGCTAGAGAGGTCCCTAGGAATGAGCAGTTCTTC. Its protein product is CSAREVPRNEQFF.

Of note for this clonotype: This may arise from a read error, as a much more abundant clone is one base away. CDR3 region: CASSSVGEPFF. For the CDR3, the DNA is TGCGCCAGCAGCTCAGTCGGGGAGCCGTTTTTT. The chain links TRBV5-1 to TRBJ2-2, with a tentative D call TRBD2 (5 bases). This CDR3 has 11 amino acids. From germline, CDR1 is SGHRS and CDR2 YFSETQ.

There are a few counts of this clonotype. The chain combines TRBV5-1 with TRBJ2-5; TRBD2 aligns across 10 bases. Trimming at V came to 0 bases and at J to 0 bases, leaving 5 bases not matched to a gene. Germline CDR1 and CDR2: SGHRS and YFSETQ. This CDR3 comprises 17 residues. Here the CDR3 DNA reads TGCGCCAGCAGCTTGGGAGCGGGGGGGCACTACCAAGAGACCCAGTACTTC. It specifies CASSLGAGGHYQETQYF.

This clonotype occurred a few times. This sequence may be a read error, since a much larger clone differs from it by one base. This chain connects TRBV3-1 to TRBJ1-5; D gene ambiguous. Germline V gives CDR1 LGHDT, CDR2 YNNKEL (reference sequence). The V end was cut by 3 bases, the J end by 1 base, with 13 bases between. The CDR3 sequence is 16 residues long. In nucleotides, the CDR3 is TGTGCCAGCAGCCATTCTAGTAGATCGAGCAATCAGCCCCAGCATTTT. This translates into CASSHSSRSSNQPQHF.

As concerns this clonotype: A read error may be the cause here, since a much bigger clone is one base away. The chain carries TRBV12-3 or TRBV12-4 and TRBJ1-2; D not certain. The CDR3 extends over 11 amino acids. V was shortened by 8 bases and J by 9 bases, with 13 bases between the two germline ends. The CDR3 DNA is TGTGCCAGCGGTCCCAGAACGAGCTACACCTTC. This encodes CASGPRTSYTF.

This chain joins TRBV12-3 or TRBV12-4 and TRBJ2-5; D gene unclear. The CDR3 is made up of 11 amino acids. CDR3 sequence reads: CASAKQETQYF. CDR3 in DNA: TGTGCGTCAGCGAAGCAAGAGACCCAGTACTTC.

This clonotype has only a few counts. V is TRBV5-1 and J is TRBJ2-1; tentative D call: TRBD2 (6 bases). Germline CDR1 is SGHRS and CDR2 is YFSETQ. The CDR3 has 15 amino acids. V lost 8 bases, J lost 0 bases, and 15 bases lay in between. The CDR3 DNA sequence: TGCGCCAGTAACCTGGACGGGAGCTCCTACAATGAGCAGTTCTTC. It yields the protein CASNLDGSSYNEQFF.

The chain links TRBV27 to TRBJ2-7; possibly TRBD2 for D (5 bases). This CDR3 is 15 amino acids long. Trimming left V 2 bases short and J 1 base short, with 12 bases between. Germline assignment: CDR1 MNHEY and CDR2 SMNVEV (reference sequence). Here the CDR3 reads CASSLEGSRSYEQYF. CDR3 coding DNA: TGTGCCAGCAGTTTAGAGGGCAGCCGGTCCTACGAGCAGTACTTC.

This clonotype was seen repeatedly, ten times or more. The rearrangement uses TRBV5-1 and TRBJ1-4; D gene uncertain. Germline V gives CDR1 SGHRS, CDR2 YFSETQ. Trimming shortened V by 4 bases and J by 0 bases, and 10 bases separated the two germline ends. This CDR3 spans 15 amino acids. The CDR3 is CASSERAATNEKLFF. In DNA, the CDR3 is TGCGCCAGCAGCGAAAGGGCAGCAACTAATGAAAAACTGTTTTTT.

The gene calls are TRBV7-8 and TRBJ1-1, with D uncertain. Germline V CDR1 and CDR2: SGHVS, FQNEAQ. This CDR3 is built from 15 residues. The V gene lost 5 bases and the J gene lost 5 bases, with 18 bases spanning the gap. In DNA form, the CDR3 reads TGTGCCAGCAGCCCTCCGGTAGGGTTGGGGACTGAAGCTTTCTTT. Amino acids: CASSPPVGLGTEAFF. Complete variable domain (other parts from reference TRBV7-8 and TRBJ1-1): GAGVSQSPRYKVAKRGQDVALRCDPISGHVSLFWYQQALGQGPEFLTYFQNEAQLDKSGLPSDRFFAERPEGSVSTLKIQRTQQEDSAVYLCASSPPVGLGTEAFFGQGTRLTVV.

There are many counts of this clonotype. V usage is TRBV29-1 and J usage is TRBJ2-1, with a weak D call TRBD1 (6 bases). Germline assignment: CDR1 SQVTM and CDR2 ANQGSEA. Trimming cost V 7 bases and J 1 base, with 11 bases left between them. The CDR3 is made up of 13 amino acids. The CDR3 region has the DNA TGCAGCGCCTCCCAGGGGTCCTACAATGAGCAGTTCTTC. Encoded protein: CSASQGSYNEQFF.

There are a few counts of this clonotype. The chain is built from TRBV18 and TRBJ1-1, with a possible D match to TRBD1 (5 bases). V was pared by 5 bases and J by 1 base, with 11 bases between. This CDR3 is built from 14 residues. Germline V gives CDR1 KGHSH, CDR2 LQKENI. The CDR3 DNA follows: TGTGCCAGCTCAGCTACTGGGACGAACACTGAAGCTTTCTTT. This codes for CASSATGTNTEAFF.

This clonotype was detected ten times or more. The genes are TRBV12-3 or TRBV12-4 and TRBJ2-2; D is ambiguous. CDR3 length equals 14 residues. Trimming removed 6 bases from V and 6 bases from J, with 14 bases in between. The CDR3 loop reads CASRVGTNPGELFF. The CDR3 DNA is TGTGCCAGCAGAGTCGGTACAAATCCCGGGGAGCTGTTTTTT.

V usage is TRBV4-2 and J usage is TRBJ2-1; 14 bases are a match to TRBD2. This CDR3 comprises 16 residues. Germline V gives CDR1 LGHNA, CDR2 YNFKEQ. V was pared by 1 base and J by 6 bases, with 2 bases of the junction left unmatched. The CDR3 spells CASSQGLAGGGNEQFF. The CDR3 DNA follows: TGTGCCAGCAGCCAAGGACTAGCGGGAGGGGGCAATGAGCAGTTCTTC.

This clonotype occurred many times. V usage is TRBV5-1 and J usage is TRBJ2-1, with D possibly being TRBD2 (5 bases). Germline CDR1 and CDR2: SGHRS and YFSETQ. The CDR3 has 17 residues. V lost 0 bases and J lost 2, with 15 bases in between. The CDR3 sequence: CASSLVGWGETYNEQFF. The CDR3 nucleotides are TGCGCCAGCAGCTTGGTCGGGTGGGGAGAAACCTACAATGAGCAGTTCTTC.

This clonotype was seen ten or more times. V is TRBV5-5 and J is TRBJ1-4; a possible D gene is TRBD1 (5 bases). With 0 bases removed from V and 6 bases from J, the gap between germline ends came to 12 bases. The CDR3 runs to 15 residues. The V gene's germline CDR1 is SGHKS and CDR2 YYEKEE (reference sequence). Here the CDR3 DNA reads TGTGCCAGCAGCTTGGACGGCGGGGCACATGAAAAACTGTTTTTT. Protein: CASSLDGGAHEKLFF.

This clonotype was recorded many times. The V call is TRBV6-2 or TRBV6-3, the J call TRBJ2-7; TRBD1 matches at 9 bases. This CDR3 is built from 15 residues. Germline V gives CDR1 MNHEY, CDR2 SVGEGT. The V and J ends lost 10 bases and 5 bases, in that order; junction bases with no gene match: 15. CDR3 coding DNA: TGTGCCACCGAAGACGAGGGACAGGGACGGAACGAGCAGTACTTC. Translation gives CATEDEGQGRNEQYF.

The V gene is TRBV27, the J gene TRBJ2-7; D ambiguous. The germline V and J ends were trimmed by 3 bases and 2 bases, with 14 bases remaining between them. The CDR3 runs to 15 residues. In germline, CDR1 is MNHEY, CDR2 SMNVEV (reference sequence). The CDR3 nucleotides are TGTGCCAGCAGTTTTAAAGGGCCGCATGCCTACGAGCAGTACTTC. Translating gives CASSFKGPHAYEQYF.

The chain combines TRBV13 with TRBJ2-1; D gene uncertain. The ends were cut back, 7 bases at V and 8 bases at J, with 18 bases in the middle. The CDR3 sequence is 14 residues long. Germline V CDR1 and CDR2: PRHDT, FYEKMQ (reference sequence). The CDR3 DNA sequence: TGTGCCAGCACCGTGGAGCCCCTGGCGGATGAGCAGTTCTTC. It translates to CASTVEPLADEQFF. Filled out from reference TRBV13 and TRBJ2-1, the complete variable domain reads AAGVIQSPRHLIKEKRETATLKCYPIPRHDTVYWYQQGPGQDPQFLISFYEKMQSDKGSIPDRFSAQQFSDYHSELNMSSLELGDSALYFCASTVEPLADEQFFGPGTRLTVL.

The V and J genes are TRBV7-9 and TRBJ2-3, with D unclear. V lost 2 bases to trimming and J lost 1 base, with 7 bases between them. The CDR3 sequence is 14 residues long. The germline V gene encodes CDR1 SEHNR and CDR2 FQNEAQ (reference sequence). The CDR3 reads CASSLSQGTDTQYF. CDR3 in DNA: TGTGCCAGCAGCTTAAGTCAGGGCACAGATACGCAGTATTTT.

This clonotype occurred a few times. This chain joins TRBV7-2 and TRBJ1-6; D is ambiguous. Germline lookup yields CDR1 SGHTA and CDR2 FQGNSA. Trimming left V 5 bases short and J 0 bases short, with 5 bases between. The CDR3 covers 14 residues. The CDR3 bases are TGTGCCAGCAGCCCCCTCTCCTATAATTCACCCCTCCACTTT. Amino acid sequence: CASSPLSYNSPLHF.